These 18 T cell receptor beta chains share one sample of origin, sequenced in a study of intratumoral heterogeneity in liver cancer. Clones were read by immunoSEQ multiplex PCR, and TCRdb kept only the in-frame ones, dropping some. The sample carries under 6,500 clones, over 55% recorded once. Multiple geographically separated regions of the hepatocellular carcinoma nodule were sampled separately. The sample here was tumor tissue, taken before any cancer treatment. Receptor source: a woman in her 70s with hepatocellular carcinoma.

The chain combines TRBV5-1 with TRBJ1-1, with 7 bases fitting TRBD1. The CDR3 extends over 16 amino acids. V was clipped by 0 bases and J by 3 bases; unmatched bases: 8. CDR1 and CDR2 from the germline V gene are SGHRS and YFSETQ. The CDR3 DNA sequence: TGCGCCAGCAGCTTGGAATTGAGGGGGCCGGACACTGAAGCTTTCTTT. Translating it yields CASSLELRGPDTEAFF.

A single count supports this clone. The chain employs TRBV28 and TRBJ2-1; maybe TRBD1 (6 bases). Germline V gene data show CDR1 as MDHEN and CDR2 as SYDVKM. The CDR3 consists of 12 residues. Trimming removed 5 bases from V and 6 bases from J, with 8 bases in between. CDR3 bases: TGTGCCAGCAGTGACAGGCGCAATGAGCAGTTCTTC. This codes for CASSDRRNEQFF.

This clone was seen a few times. The V and J genes are TRBV6-5 and TRBJ1-6; TRBD1 aligns across 9 bases. Trimming cost V 7 bases and J 7 bases; bases outside gene matches: 8. Germline values: CDR1 MNHEY, CDR2 SVGAGI. The CDR3 is 15 amino acids. The CDR3 sequence is CASNLDGTGNSPLHF. CDR3 DNA sequence: TGTGCCAGCAACCTAGACGGGACAGGGAATTCACCCCTCCACTTT.

V usage is TRBV5-8 and J usage is TRBJ2-2; 11 bases map to TRBD2. Looked up from germline, CDR1 is SGHTS and CDR2 is YDEGEE. Trimming cost V 3 bases and J 9 bases; bases outside gene matches: 7. CDR3 length: 15 amino acids. In nucleotides, the CDR3 is TGTGCCAGCAGCTCTATGACTAGCGGGGCCCGGGAGCTGTTTTTT. It yields the protein CASSSMTSGARELFF.

The genes are TRBV4-2 and TRBJ2-2; a weak D match, TRBD1 (6 bases). Germline-derived CDR1 and CDR2 are LGHNA and YNFKEQ. V shed 4 bases and J shed 5 bases, with 11 bases lying between them. The CDR3 covers 14 residues. DNA of the CDR3: TGTGCCAGCAGCCCTCGAACAGGGACCGGGGAGCTGTTTTTT. It encodes CASSPRTGTGELFF.

The chain couples TRBV2 to TRBJ1-6, with TRBD1 matching over 7 bases. V lost 2 bases to trimming and J lost 9 bases; unmatched junction nucleotides: 4. There are 14 residues in the CDR3. Germline V gene lookup returns CDR1 SNHLY and CDR2 FYNNEI. CDR3 in amino acids: CASSERGQGSPLHF. The CDR3 coding sequence is TGTGCCAGCAGTGAAAGGGGGCAGGGTTCACCCCTCCACTTT.

The genes are TRBV24-1 and TRBJ2-3; TRBD2 matches 9 bases. The junction had 19 bases not matched to a gene; V was cut back by 6 bases and J by 4 bases. CDR1 is KGHDR and CDR2 is SFDVKD in the germline V gene. The CDR3 length is 19 residues. The CDR3 region has the DNA TGTGCCACCAGTTCGGGGGCTAGCGGGACCGATTCGGGGGCAGATACGCAGTATTTT. This encodes CATSSGASGTDSGADTQYF.

J is TRBJ2-3 and V is TRBV21-1; the D call of TRBD2 is as the table states it, not checked on the DNA. TRBV21-1 is a recognized pseudogene. This CDR3 has 17 amino acids. In nucleotides, the CDR3 is TGTGCCAGCAGAGCGGGACTAGCGACACTTAGCACAGATACGCAGTATTTT. This translates into CASRAGLATLSTDTQYF.

The chain links TRBV27 to TRBJ2-7; 10 bases are a match to TRBD1. Germline V lookup: CDR1 MNHEY, CDR2 SMNVEV (reference sequence). The trim removed 4 bases at V and 4 bases at J, leaving 7 bases unmatched. This CDR3 comprises 15 residues. This CDR3 reads CASSSGQGLQYEQYF. The CDR3 DNA reads TGTGCCAGCAGTTCGGGACAGGGGCTACAGTACGAGCAGTACTTC.

The chain uses TRBV5-1 and TRBJ2-1, with TRBD1 matching over 10 bases. The length of the CDR3 is 16 residues. Germline V gives CDR1 SGHRS, CDR2 YFSETQ. The ends lost 2 bases at V and 6 bases at J; junction bases unmatched: 8. The CDR3: CASSFSGRTGGNEQFF. The CDR3 coding sequence is TGCGCCAGCAGCTTCTCTGGCCGGACAGGGGGCAATGAGCAGTTCTTC.

The J gene is TRBJ1-2, the V gene TRBV5-4; 7 nucleotides match TRBD1. The CDR3 has 13 residues. The J segment lost 8 bases and the V segment lost 4 bases, leaving 8 bases of the junction unmatched. CDR1 is SGHNT and CDR2 is YYREEE in the germline V gene (reference sequence). The CDR3 loop is CASSPFEGGGYTF. CDR3 bases: TGTGCCAGCAGCCCCTTCGAAGGGGGCGGCTACACCTTC.

The rearrangement uses TRBV29-1 and TRBJ2-7; 8 bases match TRBD2. This CDR3 region has 16 residues. Germline lookup yields CDR1 SQVTM and CDR2 ANQGSEA. J lost 5 bases, V lost 7 bases, and 19 bases had no gene match. CDR3: CSGITLLSGRNDEQYF. As DNA, the CDR3 is TGCAGCGGCATAACCCTCTTAAGCGGGAGAAACGACGAGCAGTACTTC.

V is TRBV28 and J is TRBJ2-1, with D hard to call. V dropped 5 bases and J dropped 8 bases, with 10 bases sitting between them. CDR1 MDHEN and CDR2 SYDVKM come from the germline V gene. This CDR3 is 12 amino acids long. The CDR3 here is CASSGVGDEQFF. Written as DNA, the CDR3 is TGTGCCAGCAGTGGGGTTGGGGATGAGCAGTTCTTC.

This chain connects TRBV2 to TRBJ2-7, with a possible D match to TRBD1 (6 bases). The CDR3 is 14 amino acids. CDR1 is SNHLY, CDR2 FYNNEI, per germline. With 0 bases removed from V and 5 bases from J, the gap between germline ends came to 11 bases. In DNA, the CDR3 is TGTGCCAGCAGTGAAGCGGGGGCGAACCACGAGCAGTACTTC. Amino acids: CASSEAGANHEQYF.

By its share, this clone is medium-sized. This chain links TRBV20-1 with TRBJ1-3; no firm D call. V lost 3 bases, J lost 6 bases, and 15 bases lay in between. This CDR3 is built from 14 residues. The germline V gene has CDR1 DFQATT and CDR2 SNEGSKA (reference sequence). This CDR3 is CSASSTRGANTIYF. CDR3 DNA: TGCAGTGCTAGTTCGACCCGAGGAGCAAACACCATATATTTT.

The chain uses TRBV5-1 and TRBJ1-2; D not certain. Germline V lookup: CDR1 SGHRS, CDR2 YFSETQ. The CDR3 totals 11 residues. The ends were cut back, 4 bases at V and 5 bases at J, with 6 bases in the middle. CDR3 nucleotides: TGCGCCAGCAGCGACGAGTATGGCTACACCTTC. Encoded protein: CASSDEYGYTF.

V usage is TRBV6-5 and J usage is TRBJ2-7; D is uncertain. The V end was cut by 4 bases, the J end by 2 bases, with 3 bases between. CDR1 is MNHEY and CDR2 is SVGAGI in the germline V gene. This CDR3 comprises 11 residues. The CDR3 DNA reads as TGTGCCAGCAGTTCGGCCTACGAGCAGTACTTC. Encoded protein: CASSSAYEQYF.

The chain uses TRBV5-1 and TRBJ2-1; tentatively, D is TRBD1 (5 bases). This CDR3 is 15 amino acids long. V was pared by 2 bases and J by 0 bases, with 9 bases between. Germline CDR1 is SGHRS and CDR2 is YFSETQ. The CDR3 is CASSFDRSSYNEQFF. CDR3 coding DNA: TGCGCCAGCAGCTTCGACAGAAGCTCCTACAATGAGCAGTTCTTC.